The rows below give T cell receptor beta chains drawn from one sample of a study of human T cells and chemical hapten exposure. TCRdb processed the RACE reads anew with MiXCR; each CDR3 protein has one entry. The table records about 130,000 distinct CDR3 sequences, roughly 9.5% of them present only once. The source material was whole blood. The origin of the receptors is a male donor in good health. Some clones in this sample may be carry-over from other donors' samples. CDR3s include the opening cysteine and the closing phenylalanine or tryptophan. Each record gives: J gene, D gene, clone size, V gene, CDR3 DNA, CDR3 protein. A D gene is named only where the DNA matches it firmly. Some rows mark clone size as missing; the rest say once, few, many or name a class of expanded clone.

j_gene: TRBJ1-1
d_gene: .
abundance: few
v_gene: TRBV7-2
CDR3nt: TGTGCCAGCAGCTTAGTCCGGGTTCCAACCCCTGAAGCTTTCTTT
CDR3aa: CASSLVRVPTPEAFF

j_gene: TRBJ2-7
d_gene: .
abundance: .
v_gene: TRBV7-2
CDR3nt: TGTGCCAGCAGCTTAGACCAGGGGATACGCGAGCAGTACTTC
CDR3aa: CASSLDQGIREQYF

j_gene: TRBJ2-7
d_gene: TRBD1
abundance: many
v_gene: TRBV30
CDR3nt: TGTGCCTGGAGTCAGGGGGAGTACGAGCAGTACTTC
CDR3aa: CAWSQGEYEQYF

j_gene: TRBJ2-3
d_gene: .
abundance: many
v_gene: TRBV15
CDR3nt: TGTGCCACTTCGGACAGCAGCACAGATACGCAGTATTTT
CDR3aa: CATSDSSTDTQYF

j_gene: TRBJ1-1
d_gene: TRBD1
abundance: many
v_gene: TRBV20-1
CDR3nt: TGCAGTGCATACAGGGGGGCCACTGAAGCTTTCTTT
CDR3aa: CSAYRGATEAFF

j_gene: TRBJ1-2
d_gene: TRBD1
abundance: .
v_gene: TRBV7-2
CDR3nt: TGTGCCAGCAGCTTATTGGTCCGCGACAGGGGAAGATCGGGCTATGGCTACACCTTC
CDR3aa: CASSLLVRDRGRSGYGYTF

j_gene: TRBJ2-3
d_gene: TRBD1
abundance: .
v_gene: TRBV7-9
CDR3nt: TGTGCCAGCACCCCCCGGGACAGGGGTGAAGATACGCAGTATTTT
CDR3aa: CASTPRDRGEDTQYF

j_gene: TRBJ1-1
d_gene: .
abundance: many
v_gene: TRBV10-1
CDR3nt: TGCGCCAGCAGTGAGTCGAAGGGGCGGGGAACAGGCACTGAAGCTTTCTTT
CDR3aa: CASSESKGRGTGTEAFF

j_gene: TRBJ1-5
d_gene: .
abundance: .
v_gene: TRBV30
CDR3nt: TGTGCCTGGGGACAGTACAATCAGCCCCAGCATTTT
CDR3aa: CAWGQYNQPQHF

j_gene: TRBJ1-2
d_gene: .
abundance: .
v_gene: TRBV4-1
CDR3nt: TGCGCCAGCAGCCAAGATCAGAGTTATGGCTACACCTTC
CDR3aa: CASSQDQSYGYTF

j_gene: TRBJ1-1
d_gene: .
abundance: many
v_gene: TRBV9
CDR3nt: TGTGCCAGCAGCGTAGAACCAGGGGCGGGCACTGAAGCTTTCTTT
CDR3aa: CASSVEPGAGTEAFF

j_gene: TRBJ1-6
d_gene: .
abundance: few
v_gene: TRBV1
CDR3nt: TGCACCAGCAGCCAAGATAGGGGGCCTAATTCACCCCTCCACTTT
CDR3aa: CTSSQDRGPNSPLHF

j_gene: TRBJ2-7
d_gene: .
abundance: .
v_gene: TRBV2
CDR3nt: TGTGCCAGCACTGCAGTTGACTTCTACGAGCAGTACTTC
CDR3aa: CASTAVDFYEQYF

j_gene: TRBJ2-2
d_gene: TRBD2
abundance: few
v_gene: TRBV10-2
CDR3nt: TGCGCCAGCAGTGACCCGGCGGGAGGGCCGAACGGGGAGCTGTTTTTT
CDR3aa: CASSDPAGGPNGELFF